What follows is one TCR beta chain and its context. In the study's own analysis: Scientists estimated how many nucleated cells there were by amplifying reference gene primers. Produced via immunoSEQ multiplex PCR; TCRdb's table is partial and in-frame only. V and J calls plus clone size are reproduced from that table; the DNA served to infer D and trimming. The data hold approximately 99,000 clones, with roughly 88% observed a single time. The record originates from a study of blood T cell repertoires in COVID-19. V was shortened by 7 bases and J by 1 base, with 10 bases between the two germline ends. CDR1 MNHEY and CDR2 SVGAGI come from the germline V gene. The CDR3 totals 13 residues.

V is TRBV6-5 and J is TRBJ1-1, with D possibly being TRBD1 (6 bases). The material sequenced was peripheral blood. This receptor was taken from a human donor in a cohort sampled during active COVID-19. The CDR3 DNA is TGTGCCAGCATAATAGGGGGGAACACTGAAGCTTTCTTT. It is translated as CASIIGGNTEAFF.